This TCR beta chain was observed in a study of T cells expressing NK-cell markers. Overall study findings and caveats: Also leading the CD3+CD56-NKG2C+ fraction in a few donors were these clonotypes. HCMV specificity of the expanded NKG2C+ T cell clones stayed unclear.

Looked up from germline, CDR1 is SGHVS and CDR2 is FQNEAQ. CDR3 length: 17 amino acids. As for this clonotype: The antigen is unknown.

5'RACE template switching built TCR beta cDNA with unique molecular identifiers. Each CDR3 protein gets one entry in TCRdb, which reprocessed the 5' RACE reads and gives no DNA. The table lists about 380,000 distinct CDR3 sequences. The V gene is TRBV7-8, the J gene TRBJ2-4; TCRdb indicates TRBD1, and absent DNA this call remains unverified. The sequenced sample was blood T cells: a sorted CD56 or NKG2C T cell subset, CD4+ or CD8+ T cells, or bulk PBMC T cells (not recorded which). The clonotype comes from a man aged 18 to 69 in good health. CDR3: CASSPLQGGRAKNIQYF.